The sample holds one count of the clone carrying this T cell receptor beta chain. Its target is unknown. Germline assignment: CDR1 GTSNPN and CDR2 SVGIG (reference sequence). V lost 0 bases, J lost 5 bases, and 9 bases stayed unmatched. This CDR3 is 15 amino acids long. Generated by immunoSEQ multiplex PCR, the TCRdb table keeps only in-frame clones and is missing some. The table includes about 14,000 clones, 86% detected once. Every patient had relapsed following autologous stem cell transplantation, and cohorts differed in brentuximab vedotin exposure. Complete response, partial response or progressive disease was each patient's best response. The data were taken from a study of PD-1 blockade in classical Hodgkin lymphoma. Overall study results and limits: Only CD4+ TCR diversity, not CD8+, had risen significantly by C4D1. When set against healthy donors, newly diagnosed patients were reported to show lower baseline TCR diversity. Still unresolved is the cause of the repertoire differences, which may be disease activity or prior therapy.

The starting material was peripheral blood mononuclear cells (PBMCs), obtained at baseline. The sequence was collected from a human donor with classical Hodgkin lymphoma. The chain has TRBV30 and TRBJ2-7, with 8 bases lining up with TRBD2. The CDR3 DNA sequence: TGTGCCTGGAGTGTTTTTGGTAGCGGGATCGACGAGCAGTACTTC. It codes for CAWSVFGSGIDEQYF.